This T cell receptor (beta chain) was identified during a study of cytomegalovirus exposure and HLA in healthy donors. Study observations and caveats: Accurate prediction of HLA-A and HLA-B alleles (for most subjects) was reportedly achieved from TCR beta sequences. Cytomegalovirus association was listed for around 180 TCR beta chains.

With V trimmed by 3 bases and J by 2 bases, 1 base remained unmatched. CDR1 is SNHLY and CDR2 is FYNNEI in the germline V gene. This CDR3 region has 14 residues. PCR used 60 Vbeta primers and 13 Jbeta primers. The protocol was immunoSEQ multiplex PCR, while the TCRdb copy is restricted to in-frame clones and leaves out a portion. The data contain about 140,000 clones, roughly 85% of them singletons. Donors were nominally healthy when sampled, though unrecorded immune exposures were likely. Note on this clone: Antigen: not known. A read error may be the cause here, since a much bigger clone is one base away.

Source material: PBMCs. This sequence originates from a male donor in good health and CMV-seronegative. V and J are TRBV2 and TRBJ2-1; 7 positions agree with TRBD2. CDR3 sequence reads: CASSDGGTYNEQFF. The CDR3 nucleotides read TGTGCCAGCAGTGACGGGGGGACCTACAATGAGCAGTTCTTC.